The next 14 T cell receptor beta chains were all read from a single sample in a study of blood T cell repertoires in COVID-19. Assay used: immunoSEQ multiplex PCR; TCRdb lists only in-frame clones, some missing. The sample contains a few hundred thousand clones, roughly 85% of which appear only once. Sequenced material: peripheral blood. The receptors were gathered from a woman between 18 and 29 years old with acute or convalescent COVID-19.

V and J are TRBV11-3 and TRBJ2-3; 11 nucleotides align to TRBD2. The CDR3 is made up of 15 amino acids. Germline loops: CDR1 SGHNT, CDR2 YENEEA. V dropped 5 bases and J dropped 6; count of bases not matched to a gene: 7. The CDR3 DNA sequence: TGTGCCAGCAGCGCCCGACTAGCGGGAAGTGATACGCAGTATTTT. It specifies CASSARLAGSDTQYF.

The CDR3 region is CASSNSRPSGRGSYEQYF. The CDR3 DNA reads TGTGCCAGCAGCAATTCCCGCCCTAGCGGGAGAGGATCCTACGAGCAGTACTTC. The chain combines TRBV21-1 with TRBJ2-7; the table's D call, TRBD2, has no DNA check behind it. TRBV21-1 is recorded as a pseudogene. The CDR3 covers 18 residues.

V is TRBV7-9 and J is TRBJ2-7; 9 bases match TRBD2. CDR1 and CDR2 from the germline V gene are SEHNR and FQNEAQ (reference sequence). The CDR3 spans 16 residues. Trimming cost V 4 bases and J 4 bases; bases outside gene matches: 11. The CDR3 loop is CASSSGIAGVWYEQYF. CDR3 DNA sequence: TGTGCCAGCAGCTCAGGGATAGCGGGAGTATGGTACGAGCAGTACTTC.

V gene TRBV20-1 combines with J gene TRBJ1-5; 10 bases are shared with TRBD1. The CDR3 contains 14 residues. V lost 3 bases to trimming and J lost 8 bases; unmatched junction nucleotides: 7. Germline values: CDR1 DFQATT, CDR2 SNEGSKA (reference sequence). The CDR3 spells CSASGSGTGEPQHF. CDR3 nucleotide sequence: TGCAGTGCTAGTGGTTCAGGGACAGGGGAGCCCCAGCATTTT.

The rearrangement joins TRBV5-1 to TRBJ2-7; no clear D. CDR1 and CDR2 from the germline V gene are SGHRS and YFSETQ. The CDR3 spans 15 residues. V was clipped by 3 bases and J by 5 bases, with 18 bases between them. The CDR3 loop is CASSSSTAGQNEQYF. The DNA of the CDR3 is TGCGCCAGCAGCTCGTCTACGGCAGGCCAGAACGAGCAGTACTTC.

This clone occurred a few times. This chain connects TRBV12-3 or TRBV12-4 to TRBJ1-1; the match to TRBD1 covers 9 bases. After removal of 4 bases from V and 7 bases from J, the junction contained 4 bases not matched to a gene. This CDR3 has 13 residues. As DNA, the CDR3 is TGTGCCAGCAGTTCGACAGGGGGACTTGAAGCTTTCTTT. Translating it yields CASSSTGGLEAFF.

The J gene is TRBJ1-2, the V gene TRBV28, with D maybe TRBD1 (6 bases). The CDR3 length is 13 residues. Germline V lookup: CDR1 MDHEN, CDR2 SYDVKM. V was clipped by 6 bases and J by 0 bases, with 8 bases between them. CDR3 DNA: TGTGCCAGCAGCACAGGGACTAACTATGGCTACACCTTC. It yields the protein CASSTGTNYGYTF.

V gene TRBV13 combines with J gene TRBJ2-7, with TRBD1 identical over 7 bases. This CDR3 is 12 amino acids long. With V trimmed by 5 bases and J by 4 bases, 2 bases remained unmatched. Germline CDR1 PRHDT, CDR2 FYEKMQ (reference sequence). The CDR3 DNA reads TGTGCCAGCAGCCACAGGGGTTACGAGCAGTACTTC. Protein sequence: CASSHRGYEQYF.

The V gene is TRBV7-6, the J gene TRBJ2-3, with D perhaps matching TRBD2 (5 bases). Trimming cost V 2 bases and J 4 bases, with 10 bases left between them. The V gene's germline CDR1 is SGHVS and CDR2 FNYEAQ. CDR3 size: 14 residues. The CDR3 here is CASSLTGNPDTQYF. The CDR3 DNA sequence: TGTGCCAGCAGCTTAACGGGGAATCCAGATACGCAGTATTTT.

Remarks on this clone: The junction differs from germline at one of its ends, possibly a read error. The genes are TRBV6-5 and TRBJ1-4, with a possible D match to TRBD1 (6 bases). The CDR3 extends over 13 amino acids. Germline V gene sequence: CDR1 MNHEY, CDR2 SVGAGI. CDR3 sequence (DNA): TGTGCCAGCAGTTCTCCAGGACAGCCGAGCCCGCGATTT. Amino acids: CASSSPGQPSPRF.

This clone has only one observation. The chain is built from TRBV2 and TRBJ2-2; 7 nucleotides align to TRBD2. The CDR3 runs to 13 residues. Germline values: CDR1 SNHLY, CDR2 FYNNEI. Germline trimming cut 7 bases from V and 7 bases from J; bases unmatched to any gene: 6. The CDR3 nucleotides read TGTGCCAGCATGCTAAGCGGGGTCGGGGAGCTGTTTTTT. Translation: CASMLSGVGELFF.

The chain carries TRBV3-1 (or the pseudogene TRBV3-2) and TRBJ2-5; TRBD2 matches at 11 bases. CDR1 is LGHDT and CDR2 is YNNKEL in the germline V gene (reference sequence). V lost 3 bases to trimming and J lost 2 bases; unmatched junction nucleotides: 5. This CDR3 comprises 16 residues. CDR3 sequence: CASSQATSGSQETQYF. CDR3 DNA: TGTGCCAGCAGCCAGGCAACTAGCGGGAGTCAAGAGACCCAGTACTTC.

The chain has TRBV18 and TRBJ2-7; 9 positions match TRBD2. The CDR3 contains 16 residues. Germline V lookup: CDR1 KGHSH, CDR2 LQKENI. Trimming took 3 bases from V and 5 from J; bases not matched to a gene: 11. CDR3 amino acids: CASSPLGREGGNEQYF. DNA of the CDR3: TGTGCCAGCTCACCGTTGGGGCGGGAGGGCGGAAACGAGCAGTACTTC.

V is TRBV6-2 or TRBV6-3 and J is TRBJ2-7, with 7 nucleotides matching TRBD2. This CDR3 contains 17 residues. From germline, CDR1 is MNHEY and CDR2 SVGEGT. Trimming at V came to 5 bases and at J to 2 bases, leaving 15 bases not matched to a gene. The DNA of the CDR3 is TGTGCCAGCAGTCCCCCCCGGAAAGCGGGAAGAACCTACGAGCAGTACTTC. It codes for CASSPPRKAGRTYEQYF.